This note documents a single T cell receptor (beta chain) sequence. This entry is derived from a study of blood T cell repertoires in COVID-19. Unmatched junction bases numbered 9, after V lost 7 bases and J lost 4 bases. This CDR3 has 14 amino acids. Per germline, CDR1 MNHEY and CDR2 SVGAGI. Some clones are missing from TCRdb's copy, which holds only in-frame ones; the method was immunoSEQ multiplex PCR. The sample includes roughly 250,000 clones, approximately 78% seen only once; the top ten take over 10%. The sequencing input was peripheral blood. This sequence was found in an older woman with active or convalescent COVID-19. The chain employs TRBV6-5 and TRBJ2-7; 8 bases line up with TRBD2. CDR3 region: CASNTRGGLYEQYF. In nucleotides, the CDR3 is TGTGCCAGCAACACTCGGGGGGGGCTGTACGAGCAGTACTTC.